The rows below give T cell receptor beta chains drawn from one sample of a study of blood T cell repertoires in COVID-19. Here immunoSEQ multiplex PCR was the method, and the copy in TCRdb shows in-frame clones only, minus some. Of approximately 260,000 clones listed, nearly 90% are singletons. Sequencing was performed on PBMCs or T cells enriched from blood (not recorded which). Receptors were obtained from a woman aged 55 to 70 who had recovered from COVID-19. Both conserved end residues are part of each CDR3. A D gene is named only where the DNA matches it firmly. Size tells how often a clone was seen (once, few, many) or the class of an expanded clone, and some rows leave it out.

-,-,TRBJ1-1,TRBV6-5,TGTGCCAGCAGTTACACTACAGGCAACACTGAAGCTTTCTTT,CASSYTTGNTEAFF
-,-,TRBJ1-2,TRBV12-3/TRBV12-4,TGTGCCAGCAGTTTTGGAAGGGGCTATGGCTACACCTTC,CASSFGRGYGYTF
-,-,TRBJ2-3,TRBV5-1,TGCGCCAGCAGCTTGGGATCAGGGCCCCGCACAGATACGCAGTATTTT,CASSLGSGPRTDTQYF
TRBD2,-,TRBJ2-7,TRBV6-1,TGTGCCAGCAGTGAAGCCCACCTACTAGCGGGTAAGGCCTACGAGCAGTACTTC,CASSEAHLLAGKAYEQYF
-,-,TRBJ1-3,TRBV6-4,TGTGCCAGAGTCGGTACCCCTGGAAACACCATATATTTT,CARVGTPGNTIYF
-,-,TRBJ1-4,TRBV6-5,TGTGCCAGCAGGCAACCGGGCCAACCGGGAGAAAAACTGTTTTTT,CASRQPGQPGEKLFF
TRBD2,-,TRBJ2-7,TRBV30,TGTGCCTGGGGGGGAGGGGTCTACGAGCAGTACTTC,CAWGGGVYEQYF
TRBD2,-,TRBJ2-2,TRBV24-1,TGTGCCACCAGTGATTCGCTAGCGGAGAACACCGGGGAGCTGTTTTTT,CATSDSLAENTGELFF
-,-,TRBJ1-5,TRBV12-3/TRBV12-4,TGTGCCAGCAGTATACAGGCCTTGGGGCCCCAGCATTTT,CASSIQALGPQHF
TRBD1,-,TRBJ2-6,TRBV7-3,TGTGCCAGCAGCCTAAAGCAGGGGGCCGGGGCCAACGTCCTGACTTTC,CASSLKQGAGANVLTF
TRBD1,-,TRBJ2-5,TRBV2,TGTGCCAGCAGTGTGGACAGGGTGGAGACCCAGTACTTC,CASSVDRVETQYF
-,-,TRBJ2-5,TRBV7-3,TGTGCCAGCAGCATATTGGGGCGGGGAGAAGAGACCCAGTACTTC,CASSILGRGEETQYF
-,-,TRBJ2-7,TRBV13,TGTGCCAGCAGCCCACCAGGGGGCGGGGGCGCTTCCTACGAGCAGTACTTC,CASSPPGGGGASYEQYF
-,-,TRBJ2-1,TRBV3-1/TRBV3-2,TGTGCCAGCAGCCAAGAACCAGAATACAATGAGCAGTTCTTC,CASSQEPEYNEQFF
-,once,TRBJ1-4,TRBV2,TGTGCCAGCAGTGAAGGCCTGGGCGCGGGGGAAAAACTGTTTTTT,CASSEGLGAGEKLFF
TRBD1,-,TRBJ2-7,TRBV30,TGTGCCTGGGGGACAGGGACCTCCTACGAGCAGTACTTC,CAWGTGTSYEQYF
TRBD2,-,TRBJ2-7,TRBV7-2,TGTGCCAGCAGCTCCCCCGGGACTAGCGGGAGTTTAGGGGAGCAGTACTTC,CASSSPGTSGSLGEQYF
TRBD1,few,TRBJ1-1,TRBV6-5,TGTGCCAGCCACAGGGGTGAGGGCACTGAAGCTTTCTTT,CASHRGEGTEAFF
-,few,TRBJ1-1,TRBV6-5,TGTGCCAGCAGTTTTTCTGTTCGGGGCACTGAAGCTTTCTTT,CASSFSVRGTEAFF
-,-,TRBJ1-2,TRBV28,TGTGCCAGCAACAGGATCTACTATGGCTACACCTTC,CASNRIYYGYTF
-,-,TRBJ1-1,TRBV25-1,TGTGCCAGCAGTGAAGAACCTGGGGGGTCGGCTGAAGCTTTCTTT,CASSEEPGGSAEAFF
-,-,TRBJ1-3,TRBV15,TGTGCCACCAGCAGAGATTCAGGGGCTGGAAACACCATATATTTT,CATSRDSGAGNTIYF
-,-,TRBJ1-1,TRBV9,TGTGCCAGCAGCCTCACAGCCATGAACACTGAAGCTTTCTTT,CASSLTAMNTEAFF
-,-,TRBJ1-1,TRBV6-5,TGTGCCAGCAGTTACGGCCCGAGGAGGGACACTGAAGCTTTCTTT,CASSYGPRRDTEAFF
-,-,TRBJ2-2,TRBV5-4,TGTGCCAGCAGCTCGCGGGTGGGAGTTAACACCGGGGAGCTGTTTTTT,CASSSRVGVNTGELFF
-,-,TRBJ1-1,TRBV5-5,TGTGCCAGCAGCTTGCAGGGCCACACTGAAGCTTTCTTT,CASSLQGHTEAFF
TRBD1,once,TRBJ2-2,TRBV6-5,TGTGCCAGCAGGACAGGGTCCGGGGAGCTGTTTTTT,CASRTGSGELFF
-,-,TRBJ2-7,TRBV18,TGTGCCAGCTCACCAACAGGGATCGCCTACGAGCAGTACTTC,CASSPTGIAYEQYF
TRBD1,-,TRBJ1-5,TRBV10-3,TGTGCCATCAGTGAGCCGCCCGGGACAGGGGACGGTCAGCCCCAGCATTTT,CAISEPPGTGDGQPQHF
TRBD1,-,TRBJ1-1,TRBV7-9,TGTGCCAGCAGCTTAGACCCTGGACAGGGTTACACTGAAGCTTTCTTT,CASSLDPGQGYTEAFF
TRBD1,few,TRBJ2-3,TRBV5-1,TGCGCCAGCAGTCGAAACCCCAAAGGACAGGGTCTGGAAGATACGCAGTATTTT,CASSRNPKGQGLEDTQYF
TRBD2,-,TRBJ2-5,TRBV2,TGTGCCAGCAGCTTCAACGGGGGGGCCGGAGAGACCCAGTACTTC,CASSFNGGAGETQYF
-,-,TRBJ1-2,TRBV7-9,TGTGCCAGCAGCTTCCCCCGTACCCCTGCGGGCTACACCTTC,CASSFPRTPAGYTF
-,-,TRBJ2-5,TRBV28,TGTGCCAGCAGTTTCCTAGAGACCCAGTACTTC,CASSFLETQYF
TRBD2,few,TRBJ2-1,TRBV6-6,TGTGCCAGCAGTCCCTGGACTAGCCGGAGCTCCTACAATGAGCAGTTCTTC,CASSPWTSRSSYNEQFF
TRBD1,few,TRBJ2-2,TRBV7-3,TGTGCCAGCAGCTCGGACAGGGTAGGAGGGGAGCTGTTTTTT,CASSSDRVGGELFF
-,-,TRBJ1-2,TRBV11-1,TGTGCCAGCAGCTCAGGGCAGAACTATGGCTACACCTTC,CASSSGQNYGYTF
-,-,TRBJ2-1,TRBV9,TGTGCCAGCAGCCCATCCCGAGGCTCCTACAATGAGCAGTTCTTC,CASSPSRGSYNEQFF
-,-,TRBJ1-2,TRBV28,TGTGCCAGCAGTTTATTGGGCCGGACAGAAGATGGCTACACCTTC,CASSLLGRTEDGYTF
-,-,TRBJ2-7,TRBV27,TGTGCCAGCAGCTCCACAGGTGTCGAGCAGTACTTC,CASSSTGVEQYF
-,few,TRBJ1-5,TRBV6-5,TGTGCCAGCAACTTGGGAGACGGAAGCAATCAGCCCCAGCATTTT,CASNLGDGSNQPQHF
-,-,TRBJ1-3,TRBV30,TGTGCCTGGAGTGTCACGGGGTTATCTGGAAACACCATATATTTT,CAWSVTGLSGNTIYF
TRBD1,-,TRBJ1-4,TRBV9,TGTGCCAGCAGCCTCACCCCAGGGGGTGGGGAAAAACTGTTTTTT,CASSLTPGGGEKLFF
-,-,TRBJ2-5,TRBV11-2,TGTGCCAGCAGCTCCTCGAGGGTAGCGGAGGTGGGGACCCAGTACTTC,CASSSSRVAEVGTQYF
TRBD1,-,TRBJ1-3,TRBV2,TGTGCCAGCTTCGGGACAGGGGGACCTGGAAACACCATATATTTT,CASFGTGGPGNTIYF
TRBD1,-,TRBJ1-6,TRBV7-2,TGTGCCAGCAGCCCTGGACAGGTCTACTCACCCCTCCACTTT,CASSPGQVYSPLHF
-,-,TRBJ2-1,TRBV6-1,TGTGCCAGCAGTGAACTTAGCGGAGCCTACAATGAGCAGTTCTTC,CASSELSGAYNEQFF
-,-,TRBJ1-5,TRBV2,TGTGCCAGCAGAGGGGCCAATCAGCCCCAGCATTTT,CASRGANQPQHF
-,-,TRBJ1-5,TRBV19,TGTGCCAGTAGTATAGATCGGGGGAATATAGGCCTCTATAGCAATCAGCCCCAGCATTTT,CASSIDRGNIGLYSNQPQHF